This T cell receptor (beta chain) was sequenced for a study of cytomegalovirus exposure and HLA in healthy donors. This clone was seen only once. The antigen is unknown. The study, taken as a whole, reports: A previous analysis found most TCR beta V segments productive roughly 87% or roughly 30% of the time.

This CDR3 is 18 amino acids long. V was clipped by 4 bases and J by 0 bases, with 18 bases between them. CDR1 is LNHDA and CDR2 is SQIVND in the germline V gene (reference sequence). Primers included in the PCR were 60 Vbeta and 13 Jbeta primers. This table comes from immunoSEQ multiplex PCR, and its TCRdb copy is limited to in-frame clones, with some not included. The top ten hold around 4.1% of the sample, which has more than 130,000 clones, roughly 80% seen once. Material for sequencing was PBMCs. This TCR derives from a man aged 40-55 years in good health and CMV-seropositive. The rearrangement uses TRBV19 and TRBJ2-2; tentative D call: TRBD2 (6 bases). CDR3 in amino acids: CASSRKIYGTANTGELFF. CDR3 nucleotides: TGTGCCAGTAGTAGAAAGATCTACGGGACTGCGAACACCGGGGAGCTGTTTTTT. The full variable domain, rest sourced from reference TRBV19 and TRBJ2-2, is DGGITQSPKYLFRKEGQNVTLSCEQNLNHDAMYWYRQDPGQGLRLIYYSQIVNDFQKGDIAEGYSVSREKKESFPLTVTSAQKNPTAFYLCASSRKIYGTANTGELFFGEGSRLTVL.